Below, 32 T cell receptor beta chains from the same sample are listed, as sequenced in a study. In TCRdb, the 5' RACE reads were re-called with MiXCR into one record per CDR3 protein. The sample contains over 50,000 distinct CDR3 sequences, approximately 23% of which appear only once. The sequenced sample consisted of tumor-infiltrating naive CD4+ T cells sorted from the breast tumor. The subset here: naive CD4+ T cells, CD4+CD45RA+CD25-. The receptors come from a female donor with breast cancer.

The V gene is TRBV7-7, the J gene TRBJ1-1; 7 positions agree with TRBD1. This CDR3 has 16 amino acids. Germline assignment: CDR1 SSHAT and CDR2 FNYEAQ (reference sequence). V trimming: 5 bases; J trimming: 4 bases; junction bases outside the gene matches: 13. CDR3 nucleotides: TGTGCCAGCAGCCCGATCCACAGGGGCCTCTTCACTGAAGCTTTCTTT. Translated, it gives CASSPIHRGLFTEAFF.

The chain recombines TRBV20-1 with TRBJ1-2; D is unresolved. Trimming stripped 8 bases from V and 2 bases from J, with 18 bases between. Germline lookup yields CDR1 DFQATT and CDR2 SNEGSKA (reference sequence). There are 14 residues in the CDR3. The DNA of the CDR3 is TGCAGTACTAAAACACCGGGGTCAAACTATGGCTACACCTTC. It is translated as CSTKTPGSNYGYTF.

This clonotype has a handful of counts. This rearrangement joins TRBV6-2 or TRBV6-3 to TRBJ2-7; TRBD1 aligns across 9 bases. There are 14 residues in the CDR3. After removal of 7 bases from V and 6 bases from J, the junction contained 10 bases not matched to a gene. CDR1 is MNHEY, CDR2 SVGEGT, per germline. The DNA of the CDR3 is TGTGCCAGCAAAAGGACAGGGGAAAGTGGCGAGCAGTACTTC. The encoded protein is CASKRTGESGEQYF.

This clonotype has ten or more counts. This chain connects TRBV4-3 to TRBJ2-1, with a weak D call TRBD1 (6 bases). V gave up 4 bases and J gave up 5 bases, with 9 bases separating them. CDR1 is LGHNA, CDR2 YSLEER, per germline. This CDR3 spans 13 amino acids. In DNA form, the CDR3 reads TGCGCCAGCAGCCTCGAGGGGGACAATGAGCAGTTCTTC. Translating gives CASSLEGDNEQFF.

This clonotype was found a few times. The gene calls are TRBV4-2 and TRBJ2-5, with 12 bases aligning to TRBD2. Germline CDR1 and CDR2: LGHNA and YNFKEQ. The junction had 15 bases not matched to a gene; V was cut back by 0 bases and J by 4 bases. The CDR3 spans 20 residues. CDR3: CASSQDPVTSGGWASETQYF. The CDR3 nucleotides are TGTGCCAGCAGCCAAGATCCGGTGACTAGCGGGGGATGGGCTTCAGAGACCCAGTACTTC.

As concerns this clonotype: This may be a read error, as it is one base from a much larger clone. The genes are TRBV12-3 or TRBV12-4 and TRBJ2-1; D remains ambiguous. The CDR3 length is 11 residues. V was trimmed by 6 bases and J by 15 bases, leaving 15 bases between them. The CDR3 nucleotides read TGTGCCAGCAGCCAAATACGGTCGCTGTTCTTC. Protein product: CASSQIRSLFF.

The rearrangement links TRBV5-1 to TRBJ2-1; 14 bases line up with TRBD2. V was clipped by 4 bases and J by 9 bases; unmatched bases: 6. This CDR3 has 15 residues. Germline values: CDR1 SGHRS, CDR2 YFSETQ. CDR3 loop: CASSVTSGRDSEQFF. The CDR3 DNA reads TGCGCCAGCAGCGTGACTAGCGGGAGGGATAGTGAGCAGTTCTTC.

This clonotype has a handful of counts. The V gene is TRBV12-3 or TRBV12-4, the J gene TRBJ1-5; the D gene is possibly TRBD1 (6 bases). The CDR3 extends over 15 amino acids. Trimming cost V 5 bases and J 1 base, with 12 bases left between them. The CDR3 sequence is CASSKSGESNQPQHF. Here the CDR3 DNA reads TGTGCCAGCAGTAAATCAGGGGAAAGCAATCAGCCCCAGCATTTT.

This clonotype was detected ten times or more. The rearrangement joins TRBV28 to TRBJ2-1, with D maybe TRBD1 (6 bases). Deletions cut 6 bases from V and 0 bases from J, with 24 bases between. There are 19 residues in the CDR3. The germline gives CDR1 MDHEN, CDR2 SYDVKM. CDR3 in DNA: TGTGCCAGCAGCAAAACCCGCCTTGGACAGTCGAGCTCCTACAATGAGCAGTTCTTC. Amino acid sequence: CASSKTRLGQSSSYNEQFF.

This clonotype was counted at least ten times. The chain uses TRBV20-1 and TRBJ2-3; 9 bases agree with TRBD2. V shed 4 bases, J shed 8 bases, and the junction held 13 bases outside the gene matches. The CDR3 loop spans 15 amino acids. The germline CDR1 and CDR2 sequences are DFQATT and SNEGSKA (reference sequence). The CDR3 nucleotides are TGCAGTGCTACTATTAGCGGGGGTGAGGAAGGTACGCAGTATTTT. This sequence encodes CSATISGGEEGTQYF.

The chain combines TRBV28 with TRBJ1-3; 7 bases map to TRBD1. CDR3 length equals 14 residues. The junction had 6 bases not matched to a gene; V was cut back by 6 bases and J by 4 bases. Germline V gene data show CDR1 as MDHEN and CDR2 as SYDVKM. The CDR3 DNA sequence: TGTGCCAGCAGATCTACAGGGGACGGAAACACCATATATTTT. Amino acids: CASRSTGDGNTIYF.

The chain employs TRBV13 and TRBJ1-2; D gene uncertain. V was shortened by 8 bases and J by 3 bases, with 16 bases between the two germline ends. The germline V gene has CDR1 PRHDT and CDR2 FYEKMQ (reference sequence). The CDR3 is 14 residues long. The CDR3 reads CASLRVFGDYGYTF. For the CDR3, the DNA is TGTGCCAGCTTGCGGGTATTCGGCGACTATGGCTACACCTTC. Drawing the rest from reference TRBV13 and TRBJ1-2, the complete variable domain is AAGVIQSPRHLIKEKRETATLKCYPIPRHDTVYWYQQGPGQDPQFLISFYEKMQSDKGSIPDRFSAQQFSDYHSELNMSSLELGDSALYFCASLRVFGDYGYTFGSGTRLTVV.

The rearrangement uses TRBV5-5 and TRBJ2-5; a possible D gene is TRBD1 (5 bases). The CDR3 contains 14 residues. Germline V gene lookup returns CDR1 SGHKS and CDR2 YYEKEE (reference sequence). V lost 4 bases to trimming and J lost 5 bases, with 15 bases between them. CDR3 coding DNA: TGTGCCAGCAGCCCCCCCCCGCCAGGGGAGACCCAGTACTTC. Translating gives CASSPPPPGETQYF.

This chain links TRBV2 with TRBJ2-7; D gene unclear. CDR1 and CDR2 (germline): SNHLY, FYNNEI. CDR3 length: 12 residues. Trimming removed 6 bases at V and 0 bases at J, with 6 bases between. The CDR3 sequence: CASSLLSYEQYF. In DNA, the CDR3 is TGTGCCAGCAGCCTCCTCTCCTACGAGCAGTACTTC.

This chain links TRBV11-3 with TRBJ2-7; no reliable D call. Germline CDR1 SGHNT, CDR2 YENEEA. Trimming took 2 bases from V and 1 from J, leaving 15 bases between them. The CDR3 extends over 16 amino acids. DNA of the CDR3: TGTGCCAGCAGCTTATATTCGGCGGCCCTGTCCTACGAGCAGTACTTC. As protein: CASSLYSAALSYEQYF.

This clonotype was detected only a few times. The rearrangement links TRBV7-9 to TRBJ2-4; possible D gene TRBD2, 5 bases. In germline, CDR1 is SEHNR, CDR2 FQNEAQ (reference sequence). Trimming took off 5 bases at V and 7 bases at J, with 18 bases between the two ends. The CDR3 consists of 15 residues. The CDR3 DNA is TGTGCCAGCAGCCCCCCACCGCGGGTGGGTAACATTCAGTACTTC. Its protein is CASSPPPRVGNIQYF.

The V gene is TRBV7-9, the J gene TRBJ2-1; no clear D. This CDR3 region has 15 residues. In germline, CDR1 is SEHNR, CDR2 FQNEAQ (reference sequence). V was shortened by 5 bases and J by 3 bases, with 14 bases between the two germline ends. The CDR3 nucleotides are TGTGCCAGCAGCCTCTCCGCCATAGGCTACAATGAGCAGTTCTTC. It specifies CASSLSAIGYNEQFF.

This sequence joins TRBV24-1 and TRBJ2-1; 11 nucleotides line up with TRBD2. From germline, CDR1 is KGHDR and CDR2 SFDVKD. J lost 13 bases, V lost 5 bases, and 18 bases had no gene match. The CDR3 has 17 residues. Here the CDR3 DNA reads TGTGCCACCAGTGGCCCCGGCGTAGCGGGAGGGCCGCTCGAACAGTTCTTC. Translation: CATSGPGVAGGPLEQFF.

This chain links TRBV24-1 with TRBJ2-3; TRBD2 matches 10 bases. There are 18 residues in the CDR3. J gave up 6 bases and V 3 bases, and 14 bases lay outside the gene matches. The germline V gene encodes CDR1 KGHDR and CDR2 SFDVKD. The CDR3 nucleotides are TGTGCCACCAGTGATCCTACCTACTCTAGCGGGGGCTCGGATACGCAGTATTTT. Amino acid sequence: CATSDPTYSSGGSDTQYF.

This clonotype was seen only a few times. This chain links TRBV5-1 with TRBJ1-5; the D is unclear. V was trimmed by 4 bases and J by 4 bases, leaving 12 bases between them. The CDR3 has 14 amino acids. Germline assignment: CDR1 SGHRS and CDR2 YFSETQ. The chain's CDR3 is CASSPGPGNQPQHF. CDR3 in DNA: TGCGCCAGCAGCCCCGGACCGGGGAATCAGCCCCAGCATTTT. Looking up the rest from reference TRBV5-1 and TRBJ1-5 gives the full variable domain: KAGVTQTPRYLIKTRGQQVTLSCSPISGHRSVSWYQQTPGQGLQFLFEYFSETQRNKGNFPGRFSGRQFSNSRSEMNVSTLELGDSALYLCASSPGPGNQPQHFGDGTRLSIL.

V gene TRBV5-1 combines with J gene TRBJ2-7; maybe TRBD2 (5 bases). CDR1 SGHRS and CDR2 YFSETQ come from the germline V gene. V was shortened by 1 base and J by 2 bases, with 13 bases between the two germline ends. The CDR3 has 15 amino acids. CDR3: CASSLSAGGPYEQYF. The CDR3 nucleotides read TGCGCCAGCAGCTTGTCTGCGGGTGGCCCCTACGAGCAGTACTTC. The whole variable domain, remainder taken from reference TRBV5-1 and TRBJ2-7, is KAGVTQTPRYLIKTRGQQVTLSCSPISGHRSVSWYQQTPGQGLQFLFEYFSETQRNKGNFPGRFSGRQFSNSRSEMNVSTLELGDSALYLCASSLSAGGPYEQYFGPGTRLTVT.

This sequence joins TRBV7-2 and TRBJ2-7; no firm D call. The V gene's germline CDR1 is SGHTA and CDR2 FQGNSA. V was shortened by 3 bases and J by 3 bases, with 9 bases between the two germline ends. CDR3 length equals 13 residues. The CDR3 here is CASSFGNFYEQYF. CDR3 coding DNA: TGTGCCAGCAGCTTCGGCAATTTCTACGAGCAGTACTTC.

Concerning this clonotype itself: A junction end diverges from the germline sequence, so it may reflect a read error. V gene TRBV9 combines with J gene TRBJ1-1; no clear D gene. This CDR3 has 12 residues. Germline V gene lookup returns CDR1 SGDLS and CDR2 YYNGEE. The CDR3 region is CASSALLEASSF. The DNA of the CDR3 is TGTGCCAGCAGCGCCCTTCTTGAAGCTTCGAGCTTT.

This clonotype has more than one count but fewer than ten. The chain uses TRBV5-1 and TRBJ2-3; D gene uncertain. V was pared by 0 bases and J by 3 bases, with 14 bases between. The CDR3 totals 16 residues. Germline V gene data show CDR1 as SGHRS and CDR2 as YFSETQ. This CDR3 is CASSLALGSVTDTQYF. The DNA of the CDR3 is TGCGCCAGCAGCTTGGCCTTAGGCAGCGTGACAGATACGCAGTATTTT. The entire variable domain, with the rest obtained from reference TRBV5-1 and TRBJ2-3, is as follows: KAGVTQTPRYLIKTRGQQVTLSCSPISGHRSVSWYQQTPGQGLQFLFEYFSETQRNKGNFPGRFSGRQFSNSRSEMNVSTLELGDSALYLCASSLALGSVTDTQYFGPGTRLTVL.

About this clonotype: A read error is possible here, since a much larger clone lies one base away. This chain uses TRBV7-3 with TRBJ1-1; tentative D call: TRBD1 (5 bases). V gave up 7 bases and J gave up 1 base, with 10 bases separating them. The CDR3 totals 13 residues. Per germline, CDR1 SGHTA and CDR2 FQGTGA. The CDR3 here is CASNPQENTEAFF. CDR3 nucleotides: TGTGCCAGCAACCCACAGGAGAACACTGAAGCTTTCTTT.

This clonotype was detected only once. The chain has TRBV20-1 and TRBJ2-7; D not resolved. Germline V gene lookup returns CDR1 DFQATT and CDR2 SNEGSKA (reference sequence). Trimming took off 5 bases at V and 9 bases at J, with 17 bases between the two ends. This CDR3 is built from 12 residues. CDR3 amino acids: CSAPLQVDGQYF. DNA for the CDR3: TGCAGTGCTCCACTCCAGGTTGATGGGCAGTACTTC.

This clonotype was seen a single time. The V and J genes are TRBV2 and TRBJ1-6; D remains unclear. Trimming pared 3 bases from V and 10 bases from J, leaving 10 bases between. Per the germline V gene, CDR1 is SNHLY and CDR2 is FYNNEI. This CDR3 is 13 amino acids long. CDR3 sequence: CASSDSEGSPLHF. The CDR3 DNA reads as TGTGCCAGCAGTGACAGTGAAGGGTCACCCCTCCACTTT.

The table lists this clonotype with many counts. The CDR3 sequence: CSALLFGGYTF. The CDR3 DNA follows: TGCAGCGCCCTTCTTTTCGGCGGCTACACCTTC. This chain links TRBV29-1 with TRBJ1-2; the D is unclear. Between the trimmed V and J ends, which lost 7 bases and 8 bases, there was a span of 14 bases. Germline lookup yields CDR1 SQVTM and CDR2 ANQGSEA. The length of the CDR3 is 11 residues.

This clonotype was detected a few times. The chain combines TRBV7-2 with TRBJ2-3; D remains ambiguous. V was trimmed by 1 base and J by 6 bases, leaving 8 bases between them. Germline CDR1 and CDR2: SGHTA and FQGNSA. This CDR3 region has 13 residues. The CDR3 bases are TGTGCCAGCAGCTTAGACCCTCGGGATACGCAGTATTTT. Protein sequence: CASSLDPRDTQYF.

The CDR3 sequence: CASSPYLGYEQYF. The CDR3 DNA reads as TGTGCCAGCAGCCCCTACCTCGGGTACGAGCAGTACTTC. This chain uses TRBV7-3 with TRBJ2-7, with no clear D. Germline CDR1 SGHTA, CDR2 FQGTGA. The CDR3 runs to 13 residues. Trimming pared 5 bases from V and 4 bases from J, leaving 12 bases between.

The chain recombines TRBV3-1 with TRBJ2-7; unclear D gene. The germline V and J ends were trimmed by 0 bases and 1 base, with 7 bases remaining between them. The CDR3 is 14 residues long. Per germline, CDR1 LGHDT and CDR2 YNNKEL (reference sequence). The CDR3 sequence: CASSQEMTSYEQYF. The CDR3 region has the DNA TGTGCCAGCAGCCAAGAGATGACATCCTACGAGCAGTACTTC.

The rearrangement uses TRBV6-5 and TRBJ2-3; D is tentatively TRBD1 or TRBD2 (5 bases each). The CDR3 runs to 14 residues. V was trimmed by 6 bases and J by 8 bases, leaving 18 bases between them. Germline V gene sequence: CDR1 MNHEY, CDR2 SVGAGI. CDR3 nucleotides: TGTGCCAGCAGCCCGGGACCCACAACGGGTACGCAGTATTTT. Its protein is CASSPGPTTGTQYF.